This passage covers 17 T cell receptor beta chains from one sample sequenced in a study of blood T cell repertoires in COVID-19. Using immunoSEQ multiplex PCR, the repertoire was profiled, and TCRdb retains in-frame clones only, with some absent. The sample lists some 390,000 clones; 89% were seen once. The specimen sequenced was peripheral blood. The receptors were sampled from a woman in her thirties or forties with COVID-19, enrolled during active disease.

The chain recombines TRBV5-8 with TRBJ2-2, with D maybe TRBD1 (6 bases). The CDR3 covers 15 residues. Trimming pared 4 bases from V and 6 bases from J, leaving 16 bases between. Germline V gene data show CDR1 as SGHTS and CDR2 as YDEGEE. The CDR3 DNA reads TGTGCCAGCAGCCTGGGGGCAGGTTGGGCCGGGGAGCTGTTTTTT. This sequence encodes CASSLGAGWAGELFF.

The V call is TRBV4-3, the J call TRBJ1-5; D gene uncertain. This CDR3 has 15 residues. Germline V gives CDR1 LGHNA, CDR2 YSLEER. The V end lost 0 bases, the J end lost 0 bases, and 6 bases lay between the germline ends. The CDR3 bases are TGCGCCAGCAGCCAAGATAGATTTAGCAATCAGCCCCAGCATTTT. It yields the protein CASSQDRFSNQPQHF.

On this clone: The same CDR3 also results from other DNA sequences found in this sample. The chain combines TRBV4-1 with TRBJ1-5; TRBD1 aligns across 9 bases. The ends lost 0 bases at V and 4 bases at J; junction bases unmatched: 4. The CDR3 spans 16 residues. Germline CDR1 and CDR2: MGHRA and YSYEKL. The CDR3 is CASSQDRGQGNQPQHF. CDR3 nucleotides: TGCGCCAGCAGCCAAGATCGTGGACAGGGGAATCAGCCCCAGCATTTT.

The chain joins TRBV28 to TRBJ2-1; D is unresolved. Germline lookup yields CDR1 MDHEN and CDR2 SYDVKM. Trimming cost V 6 bases and J 4 bases, with 19 bases left between them. The CDR3 is 16 amino acids. The CDR3 sequence is CASSGITRQTYNEQFF. The CDR3, as DNA: TGTGCCAGCAGCGGTATTACCCGACAAACTTACAATGAGCAGTTCTTC.

The chain joins TRBV15 to TRBJ1-3; possible D gene TRBD1, 6 bases. Germline lookup yields CDR1 LNHNV and CDR2 YYDKDF (reference sequence). The CDR3 runs 17 residues. V was clipped by 2 bases and J by 4 bases, with 18 bases between them. CDR3 nucleotide sequence: TGTGCCACCAGCAGAACGGGGGGTCAGGGGAGCGGAAACACCATATATTTT. Encoded protein: CATSRTGGQGSGNTIYF.

This chain uses TRBV5-6 with TRBJ1-2; perhaps TRBD1 as D (5 bases). Germline V gene data show CDR1 as SGHDT and CDR2 as YYEEEE. V shed 3 bases and J shed 2 bases, with 14 bases lying between them. The CDR3 is 15 amino acids. The CDR3 loop reads CASSSTGHGNYGYTF. The CDR3 DNA reads as TGTGCCAGCAGCTCGACCGGACACGGGAACTATGGCTACACCTTC.

The chain has TRBV7-2 and TRBJ1-6; 8 bases are shared with TRBD1. V was pared by 1 base and J by 7 bases, with 0 bases of the junction left unmatched. The CDR3 consists of 14 residues. Looked up from germline, CDR1 is SGHTA and CDR2 is FQGNSA. The CDR3: CASSLGDRNSPLHF. The CDR3 DNA is TGTGCCAGCAGCTTAGGGGACAGGAATTCACCCCTCCACTTT.

This clone was recorded once. The J gene is TRBJ1-4, the V gene TRBV5-1; TRBD1 might be the D (5 bases). Germline lookup yields CDR1 SGHRS and CDR2 YFSETQ. V was clipped by 4 bases and J by 5 bases, with 15 bases between them. The CDR3 runs 15 residues. The CDR3 region is CASSPVGGRNEKLFF. CDR3 bases: TGCGCCAGCAGCCCGGTCGGGGGGAGGAATGAAAAACTGTTTTTT.

This clone occurred a few times. V gene TRBV7-9 combines with J gene TRBJ1-2, with D uncertain. V was clipped by 11 bases and J by 4 bases, with 14 bases between them. The CDR3 is made up of 12 amino acids. Germline-derived CDR1 and CDR2 are SEHNR and FQNEAQ (reference sequence). This CDR3 reads CARGEVSYGYTF. DNA for the CDR3: TGTGCCCGCGGGGAAGTCAGCTATGGCTACACCTTC.

This clone has only one observation. The V call is TRBV5-6, the J call TRBJ2-3, with 10 bases lining up with TRBD1. J gave up 1 base and V 4 bases, and 3 bases lay outside the gene matches. CDR1 and CDR2 from the germline V gene are SGHDT and YYEEEE. This CDR3 is built from 15 residues. The CDR3, as DNA: TGTGCCAGCAGCCGGACAGGGGGAGGCACAGATACGCAGTATTTT. Encoded protein: CASSRTGGGTDTQYF.

The chain joins TRBV4-3 to TRBJ1-6; D remains ambiguous. The germline gives CDR1 LGHNA, CDR2 YSLEER. The CDR3 length is 12 residues. V gave up 4 bases and J gave up 10 bases, with 8 bases separating them. The CDR3 DNA is TGCGCCAGCAGCCCAGGAAAGTCACCCCTCCACTTT. Translating it yields CASSPGKSPLHF.

The chain couples TRBV19 to TRBJ1-5; unclear D gene. V lost 7 bases to trimming and J lost 6 bases, with 19 bases between them. The germline V gene has CDR1 LNHDA and CDR2 SQIVND (reference sequence). The CDR3 is 15 residues long. CDR3 sequence: CASKTSRTAVQPQHF. The CDR3 DNA reads as TGTGCCAGTAAAACCTCGAGAACGGCGGTTCAGCCCCAGCATTTT.

The V gene is TRBV6-2 or TRBV6-3, the J gene TRBJ1-1; the D is unclear. The CDR3 contains 12 residues. V lost 5 bases and J lost 6, with 10 bases in between. Germline loops: CDR1 MNHEY, CDR2 SVGEGT. CDR3 protein: CASSLPSAEAFF. Here the CDR3 DNA reads TGTGCCAGCAGTCTTCCATCGGCTGAAGCTTTCTTT.

This sequence joins TRBV2 and TRBJ2-5; 9 bases map to TRBD1. This CDR3 region has 14 residues. Germline V CDR1 and CDR2: SNHLY, FYNNEI. Trimming took 4 bases from V and 3 from J; bases not matched to a gene: 3. The CDR3 coding sequence is TGTGCCAGCAGTGCCGGGACAGGGAAAGAGACCCAGTACTTC. Translating gives CASSAGTGKETQYF.

This chain joins TRBV19 and TRBJ2-7; D is unclear. V lost 3 bases and J 5 bases, leaving 14 bases between the germline ends. This CDR3 comprises 14 residues. Germline V gene data show CDR1 as LNHDA and CDR2 as SQIVND (reference sequence). The CDR3 nucleotides read TGTGCCAGTAGTATCTCGTCCTATCGCGACGAGCAGTACTTC. It encodes CASSISSYRDEQYF.

The chain carries TRBV28 and TRBJ1-2, with TRBD1 matching over 7 bases. After removal of 6 bases from V and 3 bases from J, the junction contained 4 bases not matched to a gene. The CDR3 is made up of 13 amino acids. CDR1 is MDHEN and CDR2 is SYDVKM in the germline V gene. The CDR3 nucleotides are TGTGCCAGCAGACCTCAGGGGGACTATGGCTACACCTTC. This sequence encodes CASRPQGDYGYTF.

The genes are TRBV24-1 and TRBJ2-1; D is perhaps TRBD2 (6 bases). Trimming stripped 4 bases from V and 4 bases from J, with 13 bases between. Germline lookup yields CDR1 KGHDR and CDR2 SFDVKD. The CDR3 extends over 15 amino acids. The CDR3 loop is CATSDRTTGYNEQFF. DNA of the CDR3: TGTGCCACCAGTGACCGGACTACCGGGTACAATGAGCAGTTCTTC.